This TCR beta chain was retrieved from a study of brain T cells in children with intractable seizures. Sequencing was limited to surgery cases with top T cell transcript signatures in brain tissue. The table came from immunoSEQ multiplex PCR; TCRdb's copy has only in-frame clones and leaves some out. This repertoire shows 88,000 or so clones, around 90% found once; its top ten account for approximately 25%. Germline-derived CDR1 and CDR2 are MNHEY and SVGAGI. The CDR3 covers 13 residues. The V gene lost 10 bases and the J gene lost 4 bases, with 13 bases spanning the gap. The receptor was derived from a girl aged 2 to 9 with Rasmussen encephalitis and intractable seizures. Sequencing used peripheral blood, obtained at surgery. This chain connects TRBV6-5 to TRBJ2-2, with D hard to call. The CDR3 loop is CATTPRITGELFF. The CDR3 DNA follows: TGTGCCACGACGCCCCGCATCACCGGGGAGCTGTTTTTT.